This T cell receptor beta chain was profiled in a study of T cells in Graves' hyperthyroidism and ophthalmopathy. Newly diagnosed hyperthyroidism patients aged 18 to 65 years had disease lasting under 2 months. Uncontrolled infection, other autoimmune disease, pregnancy or lactation barred patients from enrollment. This clonotype was detected a few times. From RNA transcripts, TCR beta CDR3 regions were amplified. During a first-round RT-PCR of the TCR CDR3, the HTBI primer set was used. TCRdb fed the multiplex PCR reads into MiXCR, producing one record per CDR3 protein. The profile covers fewer than 350,000 distinct CDR3 sequences, with 18% appearing a single time and 49% taken by the ten largest. CDR1 and CDR2 from the germline V gene are LNHDA and SQIVND (reference sequence). This CDR3 contains 15 residues. V lost 4 bases to trimming and J lost 6 bases; unmatched junction nucleotides: 4.

The specimen sequenced was blood. The origin of this receptor is a woman in her 50s with Graves' hyperthyroidism. The chain recombines TRBV19 with TRBJ1-6, with 9 bases matching TRBD1. The CDR3 loop is CASSSPTGGNSPLHF. The CDR3 DNA sequence: TGTGCCAGTAGTAGCCCGACAGGGGGTAATTCACCCCTCCACTTT.